Listed below are T cell receptor beta chains from one sample, sequenced in a study of blood T cell repertoires in COVID-19. Method: immunoSEQ multiplex PCR; TCRdb's copy keeps in-frame clones and lacks some. Of about 250,000 clones in the sample, roughly 91% were seen once. The sample comprised peripheral blood. The receptors were sampled from a man aged 25-45 years with acute or convalescent COVID-19. Each CDR3 is given with its conserved first and last residue. D genes are given only for firm matches. The size field is filled for only some rows; it gives once, few, many or a size class.

j_call d_call clone_size v_call cdr3_aa cdr3_nt
TRBJ1-4 - - TRBV29-1 CSVSAGMGSLQLFF TGCAGCGTCAGTGCAGGGATGGGGTCCCTTCAGTTGTTTTTT
TRBJ2-2 - - TRBV5-1 CASSSWAQNTGELFF TGCGCCAGCAGCTCTTGGGCTCAGAACACCGGGGAGCTGTTTTTT
TRBJ1-6 - - TRBV24-1 CATRLKGRALSYNSPLHF TGTGCCACCAGGTTAAAAGGGAGAGCACTCTCCTATAATTCACCCCTCCACTTT
TRBJ1-6 TRBD1 - TRBV7-2 CASSFALGQGVSPLHF TGTGCCAGCAGCTTCGCTTTGGGACAGGGGGTATCACCCCTCCACTTT
TRBJ1-1 - - TRBV18 CASSPDTWNTEAFF TGTGCCAGCTCACCAGACACTTGGAACACTGAAGCTTTCTTT
TRBJ1-1 TRBD1 - TRBV10-1 CARGQLSLNTEAFF TGCGCCAGGGGACAGCTTTCTTTGAACACTGAAGCTTTCTTT
TRBJ1-5 - once TRBV12-5 CASGDTTGGNQPQHF TGTGCTAGTGGTGATACCACGGGAGGGAATCAGCCCCAGCATTTT
TRBJ2-2 - - TRBV4-1 CASSQNGGYTGELFF TGCGCCAGCAGCCAAAACGGGGGTTATACCGGGGAGCTGTTTTTT
TRBJ2-3 TRBD1 - TRBV30 CAWSVGQGSTDTQYF TGTGCCTGGAGTGTAGGACAGGGAAGCACAGATACGCAGTATTTT
TRBJ1-1 - - TRBV14 CASKGPNTEAFF TGTGCCAGCAAGGGGCCGAACACTGAAGCTTTCTTT
TRBJ2-5 - - TRBV5-1 CASSRRRGGETQYF TGCGCCAGCAGCCGTAGGAGGGGTGGGGAGACCCAGTACTTC
TRBJ1-2 TRBD1 - TRBV5-1 CASSLEGARGYTF TGCGCCAGCAGCTTGGAGGGGGCCCGTGGCTACACCTTC
TRBJ2-5 TRBD2 - TRBV3-1/TRBV3-2 CASSLRTSGRNVFGETQYF TGTGCCAGCAGCCTACGGACTAGCGGGAGAAACGTGTTCGGAGAGACCCAGTACTTC
TRBJ2-7 TRBD2 - TRBV29-1 CSVPGTSGWSEQYF TGCAGCGTTCCGGGGACTAGCGGGTGGAGCGAGCAGTACTTC
TRBJ1-3 - - TRBV4-1 CASSQPGSSPGNTIYF TGCGCCAGCAGCCAACCGGGGTCCTCTCCTGGAAACACCATATATTTT
TRBJ1-4 TRBD1 - TRBV30 CAWSVRLRGPRNEKLFF TGTGCCTGGAGTGTAAGGTTGAGGGGGCCTAGGAATGAAAAACTGTTTTTT
TRBJ2-3 - - TRBV7-6 CASSPRRTRTADTQYF TGTGCCAGCAGCCCCAGGAGGACTCGGACCGCGGATACGCAGTATTTT
TRBJ2-7 - - TRBV7-9 CASSLPPEKIEQYF TGTGCCAGCAGCTTACCCCCGGAGAAGATCGAGCAGTACTTC
TRBJ1-1 - - TRBV19 CASSIGPLRAPRGRSTEAFF TGTGCCAGTAGTATAGGCCCTCTGAGGGCACCCCGCGGTAGAAGCACTGAAGCTTTCTTT
TRBJ2-1 - few TRBV5-6 CASSLIDQHRREQFF TGTGCCAGCAGCCTCATAGACCAGCACCGGAGGGAGCAGTTCTTC
TRBJ2-1 - - TRBV9 CASSVRDSTYNEQFF TGTGCCAGCAGCGTAAGGGACTCAACCTACAATGAGCAGTTCTTC
TRBJ1-5 - - TRBV19 CASSIPQGNNQPQHF TGTGCCAGTAGTATCCCACAGGGTAACAATCAGCCCCAGCATTTT
TRBJ1-5 TRBD1 few TRBV6-5 CASMDRGGQPQHF TGTGCCAGCATGGACAGGGGAGGCCAGCCCCAGCATTTT
TRBJ2-3 TRBD2 - TRBV10-3 CAITRAGATDTQYF TGTGCCATCACTAGAGCGGGAGCCACAGATACGCAGTATTTT
TRBJ2-7 TRBD1 - TRBV11-2 CASSALSGQAYEQYF TGTGCCAGCAGCGCGCTTTCGGGACAGGCGTACGAGCAGTACTTC
TRBJ2-1 TRBD1 - TRBV6-4 CASSPEGGDRGYEQFF TGTGCCAGCAGTCCCGAAGGGGGGGACAGGGGCTATGAGCAGTTCTTC
TRBJ1-1 - - TRBV4-1 CASSQGRTALNTEAFF TGCGCCAGCAGCCAAGGGAGGACAGCCTTGAACACTGAAGCTTTCTTT
TRBJ1-1 - - TRBV6-5 CASSYERGSEAFF TGTGCCAGCAGTTACGAAAGAGGAAGTGAAGCTTTCTTT
TRBJ1-2 TRBD1 - TRBV3-1/TRBV3-2 CASSHQQGALRGYTF TGTGCCAGCAGCCATCAACAGGGGGCTCTACGTGGCTACACCTTC
TRBJ2-7 - - TRBV7-2 CASSRPRDEQYF TGTGCCAGCAGCCGGCCCAGGGACGAGCAGTACTTC
TRBJ2-1 TRBD2 - TRBV5-1 CASSWGLAGSYNEQFF TGCGCCAGCAGCTGGGGACTAGCGGGTTCCTACAATGAGCAGTTCTTC
TRBJ2-5 TRBD2 - TRBV9 CASSPQGLGETQYF TGTGCCAGCAGCCCTCAGGGACTAGGGGAGACCCAGTACTTC
TRBJ2-1 TRBD1 - TRBV28 CASRLGQGTNEQFF TGTGCCAGCAGACTCGGACAGGGTACCAATGAGCAGTTCTTC
TRBJ1-5 - - TRBV6-5 CASSLGFRTNQPQHF TGTGCCAGCAGCTTGGGCTTCCGTACCAATCAGCCCCAGCATTTT
TRBJ2-7 - - TRBV30 CAWSADTSYEQYF TGTGCCTGGAGTGCGGACACCTCCTACGAGCAGTACTTC
TRBJ2-3 TRBD2 - TRBV6-4 CASSEASGYTDTQYF TGTGCCAGCAGTGAGGCTAGCGGCTACACAGATACGCAGTATTTT
TRBJ2-7 TRBD1 - TRBV30 CAGGQGLKYEQYF TGTGCCGGAGGACAGGGGTTAAAGTACGAGCAGTACTTC
TRBJ1-5 - once TRBV25-1 CASSGTGTPKGQPQHF TGTGCCAGCAGTGGGACCGGGACACCGAAGGGTCAGCCCCAGCATTTT
TRBJ2-1 TRBD1 once TRBV18 CASSRGQGVYNEQFF TGTGCCAGCTCACGGGGACAGGGGGTATACAATGAGCAGTTCTTC
TRBJ2-3 - - TRBV30 CAWTASPGGTQYF TGTGCCTGGACCGCCTCCCCGGGGGGCACGCAGTATTTT
TRBJ2-6 - - TRBV6-1 CASSGGRGFSSGANVLTF TGTGCCAGCAGTGGGGGGAGGGGGTTTAGCTCTGGGGCCAACGTCCTGACTTTC
TRBJ2-3 TRBD2 - TRBV11-1 CASSPRTSGHNTQYF TGTGCCAGCAGCCCACGGACTAGCGGGCATAATACGCAGTATTTT
TRBJ1-3 - - TRBV10-3 CAISAQGLGNTIYF TGTGCCATCAGTGCACAGGGCCTGGGAAACACCATATATTTT
TRBJ2-7 - - TRBV15 CATSRDKQGKQYF TGTGCCACCAGCAGAGATAAGCAGGGGAAGCAGTACTTC
TRBJ2-7 - once TRBV6-2/TRBV6-3 CASSYSNEQYF TGTGCCAGCAGTTACTCTAACGAGCAGTACTTC
TRBJ1-6 TRBD1 - TRBV6-2/TRBV6-3 CASSTDRGSPLHF TGTGCCAGCAGTACCGACAGGGGGTCACCCCTCCACTTT
TRBJ2-3 - - TRBV2 CASSEAYTDTQYF TGTGCCAGCAGTGAGGCATATACAGATACGCAGTATTTT
TRBJ1-1 - - TRBV19 CASSIGQGRNTEAFF TGTGCCAGTAGTATAGGGCAGGGAAGGAACACTGAAGCTTTCTTT
TRBJ1-2 - - TRBV28 CASSLAGFGYTF TGTGCCAGCAGTTTAGCGGGGTTTGGCTACACCTTC
TRBJ2-7 TRBD1 - TRBV29-1 CSVGTGGHTREQYF TGCAGCGTAGGGACAGGGGGTCACACGAGGGAGCAGTACTTC
TRBJ1-4 TRBD1 few TRBV7-9 CASSAGQGYEKLFF TGTGCCAGCAGCGCGGGACAGGGCTATGAAAAACTGTTTTTT
TRBJ1-6 TRBD1 - TRBV3-1/TRBV3-2 CASSQAGTGGNSPLHF TGTGCCAGCAGCCAGGCCGGGACAGGGGGGAATTCACCCCTCCACTTT
TRBJ1-2 - - TRBV9 CASSAEGSYGYTF TGTGCCAGCAGCGCCGAGGGCAGCTATGGCTACACCTTC
TRBJ2-3 TRBD2 - TRBV19 CASGSRAGWDDTQYF TGTGCCAGTGGATCGAGAGCGGGGTGGGACGATACGCAGTATTTT
TRBJ1-2 - - TRBV18 CASSRTQEDGYTF TGTGCCAGCTCACGAACTCAGGAGGATGGCTACACCTTC
TRBJ2-5 TRBD2 - TRBV11-2 CASSGLAETQYF TGTGCCAGCAGCGGACTAGCAGAGACCCAGTACTTC
TRBJ2-1 TRBD2 - TRBV5-1 CASSFWTSGRAVSYNEQFF TGCGCCAGCAGCTTCTGGACTAGCGGGAGGGCCGTGTCCTACAATGAGCAGTTCTTC